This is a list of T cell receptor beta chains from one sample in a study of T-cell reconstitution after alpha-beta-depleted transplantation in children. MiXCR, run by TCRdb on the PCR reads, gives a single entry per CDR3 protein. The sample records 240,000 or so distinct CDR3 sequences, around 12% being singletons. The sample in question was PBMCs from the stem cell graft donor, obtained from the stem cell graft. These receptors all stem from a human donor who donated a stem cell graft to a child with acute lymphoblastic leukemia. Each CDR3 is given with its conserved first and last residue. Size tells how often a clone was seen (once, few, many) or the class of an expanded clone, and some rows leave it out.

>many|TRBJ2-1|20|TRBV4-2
CASSQEGRLAGGDSYNEQFF
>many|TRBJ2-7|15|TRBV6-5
CASSSRQGVSYEQYF
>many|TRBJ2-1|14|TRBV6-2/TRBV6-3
CASSYSTPSNEQFF
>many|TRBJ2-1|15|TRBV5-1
CASSLAGADYNEQFF
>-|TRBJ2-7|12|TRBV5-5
CASSSSGTEQYF
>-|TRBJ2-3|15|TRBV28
CASTSSSGGTDTQYF
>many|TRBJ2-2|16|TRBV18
CASSTGLAANTGELFF
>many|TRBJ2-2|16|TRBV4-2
CASSYMTGTNTGELFF
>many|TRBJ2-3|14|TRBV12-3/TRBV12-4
CASSFFEGMDTQYF
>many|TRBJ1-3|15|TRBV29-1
CSAQPHTGTGNTIYF
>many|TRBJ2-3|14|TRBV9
CASSVASDTDTQYF
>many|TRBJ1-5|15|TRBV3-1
CASSQGGGSNQPQHF
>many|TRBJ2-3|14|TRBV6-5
CASSRGLAANTQYF
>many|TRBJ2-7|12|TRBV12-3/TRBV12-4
CASNPGGVEQYF
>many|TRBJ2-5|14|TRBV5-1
CASTLGTAGETQYF
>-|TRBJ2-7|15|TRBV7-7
CASSLFGGDDHEQYF
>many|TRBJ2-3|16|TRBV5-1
CASSPRGVPSTDTQYF
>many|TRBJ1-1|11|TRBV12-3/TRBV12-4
CASTAGFEAFF
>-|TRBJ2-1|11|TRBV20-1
CSAREEVRQFF
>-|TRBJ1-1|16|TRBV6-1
CASRGRGGGYNTEAFF
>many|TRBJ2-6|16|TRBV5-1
CASSTLGASGANVLTF
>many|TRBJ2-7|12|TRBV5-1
CASSPTGLEQYF
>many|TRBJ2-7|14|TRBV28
CASSRYRSSYEQYF
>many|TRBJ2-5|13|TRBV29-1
CSVANQASETQYF
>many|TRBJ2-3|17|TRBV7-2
CASSSPREGPSTDTQYF
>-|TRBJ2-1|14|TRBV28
CAISGLAKWNEQFF
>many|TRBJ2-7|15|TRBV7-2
CASSPSAGHSYEQYF
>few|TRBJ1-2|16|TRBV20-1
CSARDLGGNRGDGYTF
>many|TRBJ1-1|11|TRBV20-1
CSARDGRRAFF
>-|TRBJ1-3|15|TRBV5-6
CASSLEGYSGNTIYF
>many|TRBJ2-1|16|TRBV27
CASSRLGDRKLGEQFF
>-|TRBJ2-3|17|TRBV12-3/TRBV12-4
CASRTRGQRDLTDTQYF
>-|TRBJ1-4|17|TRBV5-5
CASSASPQGRTNEKLFF
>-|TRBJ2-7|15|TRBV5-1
CASSVGQIKSYEQYF
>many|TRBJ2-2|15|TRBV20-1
CSAFPTSGVTGELFF
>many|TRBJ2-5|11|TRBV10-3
CAILVGKTQYF
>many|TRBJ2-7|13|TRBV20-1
CSADRVGTDEQYF
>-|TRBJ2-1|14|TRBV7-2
CASSLGDKHNEQFF
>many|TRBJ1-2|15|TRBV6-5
CASSYSRGTGRGYTF
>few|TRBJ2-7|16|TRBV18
CASSPDGPPSRYEQYF
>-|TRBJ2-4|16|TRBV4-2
CASSPGGGGYGNIQYF
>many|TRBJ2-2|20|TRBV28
CASSLSRRGRRIRNTGELFF
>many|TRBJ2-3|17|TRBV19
CASRGSGLAENTDTQYF
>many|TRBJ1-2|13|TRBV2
CAIRQGINYGYTF
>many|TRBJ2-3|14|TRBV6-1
CASSPRESTDTQYF
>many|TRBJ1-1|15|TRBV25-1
CASSELRGRNTEAFF
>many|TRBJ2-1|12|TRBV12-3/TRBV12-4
CASSLRNNEQFF
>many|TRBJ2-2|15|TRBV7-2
CASSVRIPNTGELFF
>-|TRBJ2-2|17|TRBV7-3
CASSLTRLAGEPGELFF
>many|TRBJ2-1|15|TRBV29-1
CSVVLGLSSYNEQFF
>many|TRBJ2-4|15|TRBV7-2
CASSQRDLAKNIQYF
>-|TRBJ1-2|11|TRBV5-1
CASSAGLGYTF
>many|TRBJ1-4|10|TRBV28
CASGGEKLFF
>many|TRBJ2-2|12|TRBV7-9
CATTSRPGELFF